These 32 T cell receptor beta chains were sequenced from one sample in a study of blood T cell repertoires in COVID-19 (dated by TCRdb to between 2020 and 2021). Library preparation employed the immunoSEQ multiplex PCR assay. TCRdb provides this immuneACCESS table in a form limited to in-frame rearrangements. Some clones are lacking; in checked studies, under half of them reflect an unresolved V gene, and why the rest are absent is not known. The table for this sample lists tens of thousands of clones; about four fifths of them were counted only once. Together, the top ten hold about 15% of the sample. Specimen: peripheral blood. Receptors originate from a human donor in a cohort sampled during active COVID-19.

CDR3 in amino acids: CASSLRGSQPQHF. CDR3 in DNA: TGTGCCAGCAGCTTGAGAGGGAGTCAGCCCCAGCATTTT. The rearrangement links TRBV5-6 to TRBJ1-5; D remains ambiguous. The CDR3 contains 13 residues. Looked up from germline, CDR1 is SGHDT and CDR2 is YYEEEE. V lost 1 base to trimming and J lost 6 bases, with 8 bases between them.

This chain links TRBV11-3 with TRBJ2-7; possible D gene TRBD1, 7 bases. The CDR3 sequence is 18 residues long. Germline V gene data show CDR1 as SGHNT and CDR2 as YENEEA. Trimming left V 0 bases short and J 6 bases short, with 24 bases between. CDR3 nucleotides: TGTGCCAGCAGCTTAGATCACGGCGGGACAGCCCACTCCGGCGAGCAGTACGTC. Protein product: CASSLDHGGTAHSGEQYV.

The CDR3 spells CASSEHPGDYGYTF. CDR3 coding DNA: TGTGCCAGCAGTGAGCACCCAGGGGACTATGGCTACACCTTC. V usage is TRBV2 and J usage is TRBJ1-2; a possible D gene is TRBD1 (6 bases). This CDR3 contains 14 residues. V lost 3 bases to trimming and J lost 3 bases, with 11 bases between them. Germline V gene lookup returns CDR1 SNHLY and CDR2 FYNNEI.

This CDR3 reads CASSWDRVSYEQYF. In DNA form, the CDR3 reads TGTGCCAGCAGCTGGGACAGGGTCTCCTACGAGCAGTACTTC. This chain joins TRBV5-6 and TRBJ2-7; TRBD1 matches 9 bases. CDR1 and CDR2 (germline): SGHDT, YYEEEE. The CDR3 runs 14 residues. V lost 3 bases to trimming and J lost 0 bases; unmatched junction nucleotides: 1.

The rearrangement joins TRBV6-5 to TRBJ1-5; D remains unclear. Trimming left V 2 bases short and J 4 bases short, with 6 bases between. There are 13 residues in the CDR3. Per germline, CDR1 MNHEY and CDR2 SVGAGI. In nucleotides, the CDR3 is TGTGCCAGCAGTTACGGGGAGAATCAGCCCCAGCATTTT. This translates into CASSYGENQPQHF.

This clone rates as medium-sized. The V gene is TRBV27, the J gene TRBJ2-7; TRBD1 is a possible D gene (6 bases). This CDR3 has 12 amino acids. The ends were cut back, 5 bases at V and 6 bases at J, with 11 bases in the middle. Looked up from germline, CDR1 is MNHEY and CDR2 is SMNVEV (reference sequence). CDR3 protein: CASSLTGIEQYF. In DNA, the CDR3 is TGTGCCAGCAGTCTCACAGGGATCGAGCAGTACTTC.

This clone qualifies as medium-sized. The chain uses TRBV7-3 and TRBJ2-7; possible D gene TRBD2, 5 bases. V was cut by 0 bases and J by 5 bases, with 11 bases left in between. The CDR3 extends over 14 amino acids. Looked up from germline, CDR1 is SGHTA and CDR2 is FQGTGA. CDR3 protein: CASSLTAGANEQYF. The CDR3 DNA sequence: TGTGCCAGCAGCTTAACGGCGGGCGCCAACGAGCAGTACTTC.

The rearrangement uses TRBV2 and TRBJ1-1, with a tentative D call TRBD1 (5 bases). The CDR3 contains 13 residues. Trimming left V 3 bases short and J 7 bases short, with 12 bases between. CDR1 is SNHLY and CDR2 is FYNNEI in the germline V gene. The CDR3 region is CASSDGGFGEAFF. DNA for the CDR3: TGTGCCAGCAGTGATGGGGGGTTTGGTGAAGCTTTCTTT.

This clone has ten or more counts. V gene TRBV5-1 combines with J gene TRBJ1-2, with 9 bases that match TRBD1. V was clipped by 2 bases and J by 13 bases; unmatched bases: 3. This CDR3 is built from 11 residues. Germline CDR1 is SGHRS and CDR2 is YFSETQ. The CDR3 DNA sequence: TGCGCCAGCAGCTTACAGGGGGCACTCACCTTC. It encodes CASSLQGALTF.

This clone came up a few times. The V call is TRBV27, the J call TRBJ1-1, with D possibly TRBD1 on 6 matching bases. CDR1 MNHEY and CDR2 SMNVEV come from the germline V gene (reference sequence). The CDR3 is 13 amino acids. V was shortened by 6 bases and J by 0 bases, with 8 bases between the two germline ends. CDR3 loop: CASRGQMNTEAFF. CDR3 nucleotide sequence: TGTGCCAGCAGAGGACAGATGAACACTGAAGCTTTCTTT.

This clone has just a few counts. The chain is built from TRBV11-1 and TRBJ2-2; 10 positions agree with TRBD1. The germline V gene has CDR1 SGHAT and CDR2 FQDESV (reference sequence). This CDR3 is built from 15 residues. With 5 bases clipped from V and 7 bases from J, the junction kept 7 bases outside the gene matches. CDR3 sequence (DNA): TGTGCCAGCAGCCTCCGACAGGGGGCGGTCGGGGAGCTGTTTTTT. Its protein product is CASSLRQGAVGELFF.

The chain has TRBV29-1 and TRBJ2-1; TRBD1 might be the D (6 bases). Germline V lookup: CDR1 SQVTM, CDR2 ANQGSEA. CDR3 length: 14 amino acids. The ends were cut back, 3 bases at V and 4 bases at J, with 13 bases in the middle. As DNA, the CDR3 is TGCAGCGTTGATGGCAGGGGTATGTACAATGAGCAGTTCTTC. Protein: CSVDGRGMYNEQFF.

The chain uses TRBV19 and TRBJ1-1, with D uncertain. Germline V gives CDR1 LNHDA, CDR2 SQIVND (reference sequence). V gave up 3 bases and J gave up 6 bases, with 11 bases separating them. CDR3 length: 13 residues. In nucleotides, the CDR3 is TGTGCCAGTAGTATGAGAGGGATCCCTGAAGCTTTCTTT. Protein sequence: CASSMRGIPEAFF.

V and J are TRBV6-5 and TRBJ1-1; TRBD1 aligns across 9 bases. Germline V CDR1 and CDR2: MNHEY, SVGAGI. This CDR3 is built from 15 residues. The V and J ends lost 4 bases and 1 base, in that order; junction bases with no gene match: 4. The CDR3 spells CASSSDRGTNTEAFF. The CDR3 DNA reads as TGTGCCAGCAGTTCAGACAGGGGGACGAACACTGAAGCTTTCTTT.

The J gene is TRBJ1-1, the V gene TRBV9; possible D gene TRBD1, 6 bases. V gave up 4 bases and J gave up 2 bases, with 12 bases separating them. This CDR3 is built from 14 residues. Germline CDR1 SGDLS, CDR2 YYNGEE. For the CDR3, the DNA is TGTGCCAGCAGCCCCCAGACAGGAAACACTGAAGCTTTCTTT. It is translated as CASSPQTGNTEAFF.

CDR3 sequence reads: CASSVGTGAGNQPQHF. In DNA, the CDR3 is TGTGCCAGCAGCGTAGGGACAGGGGCTGGCAATCAGCCCCAGCATTTT. The chain joins TRBV9 to TRBJ1-5; TRBD1 aligns across 9 bases. Germline V gene sequence: CDR1 SGDLS, CDR2 YYNGEE. V lost 0 bases and J lost 2; bases outside the gene matches: 3. The CDR3 covers 16 residues.

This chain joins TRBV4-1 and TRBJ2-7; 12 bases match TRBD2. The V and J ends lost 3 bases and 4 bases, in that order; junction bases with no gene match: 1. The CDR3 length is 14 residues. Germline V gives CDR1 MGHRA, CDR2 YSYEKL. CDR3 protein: CASSHGLAGYEQYV. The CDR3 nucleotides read TGCGCCAGCAGCCACGGACTAGCGGGGTACGAGCAGTACGTC.

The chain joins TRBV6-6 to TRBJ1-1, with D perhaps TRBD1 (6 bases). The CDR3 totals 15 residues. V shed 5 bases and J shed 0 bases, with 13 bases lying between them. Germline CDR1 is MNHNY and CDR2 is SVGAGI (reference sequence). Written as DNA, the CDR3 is TGTGCCAGCAGTACCCCTGGGGGCCTGAACACTGAAGCTTTCTTT. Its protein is CASSTPGGLNTEAFF.

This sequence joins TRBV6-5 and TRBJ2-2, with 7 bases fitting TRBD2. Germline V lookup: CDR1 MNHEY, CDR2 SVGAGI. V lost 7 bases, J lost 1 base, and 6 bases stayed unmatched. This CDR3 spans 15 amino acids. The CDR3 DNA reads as TGTGCCAGCACCAGGGACTACAGGAACACCGGGGAGCTGTTTTTT. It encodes CASTRDYRNTGELFF.

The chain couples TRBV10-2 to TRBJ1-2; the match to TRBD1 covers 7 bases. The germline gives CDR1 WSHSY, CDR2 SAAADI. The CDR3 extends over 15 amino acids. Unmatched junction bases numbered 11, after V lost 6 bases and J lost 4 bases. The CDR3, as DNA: TGCGCCAGCAGCCCCTCCTTAGGGGGCATCTATGGCTACACCTTC. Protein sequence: CASSPSLGGIYGYTF.

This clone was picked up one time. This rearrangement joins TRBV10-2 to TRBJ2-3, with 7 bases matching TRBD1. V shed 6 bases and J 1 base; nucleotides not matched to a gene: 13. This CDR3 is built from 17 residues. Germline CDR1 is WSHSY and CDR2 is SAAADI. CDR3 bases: TGCGCCAGCAGCCTGGGACAGTCCTCCGGGGGCACAGATACGCAGTATTTT. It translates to CASSLGQSSGGTDTQYF.

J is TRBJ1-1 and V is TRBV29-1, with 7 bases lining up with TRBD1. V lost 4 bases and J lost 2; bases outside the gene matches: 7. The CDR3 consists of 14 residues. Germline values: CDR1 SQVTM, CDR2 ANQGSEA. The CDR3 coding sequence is TGCAGCGTTGGGGGTCACAGGGGAAACACTGAAGCTTTCTTT. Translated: CSVGGHRGNTEAFF.

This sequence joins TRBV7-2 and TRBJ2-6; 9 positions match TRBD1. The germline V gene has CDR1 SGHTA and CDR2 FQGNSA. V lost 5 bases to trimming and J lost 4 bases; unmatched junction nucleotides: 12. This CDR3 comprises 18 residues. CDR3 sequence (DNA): TGTGCCAGCAGCGCCCGATCCGGGACAGGGTACGGGGCCAACGTCCTGACTTTC. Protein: CASSARSGTGYGANVLTF.

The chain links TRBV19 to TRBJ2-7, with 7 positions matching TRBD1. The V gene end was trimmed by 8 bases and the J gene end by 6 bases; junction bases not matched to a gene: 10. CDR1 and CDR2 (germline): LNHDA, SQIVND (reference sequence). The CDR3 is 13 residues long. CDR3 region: CASEDRTGFEQYF. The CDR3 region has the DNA TGTGCCAGTGAAGACAGGACAGGATTCGAGCAGTACTTC.

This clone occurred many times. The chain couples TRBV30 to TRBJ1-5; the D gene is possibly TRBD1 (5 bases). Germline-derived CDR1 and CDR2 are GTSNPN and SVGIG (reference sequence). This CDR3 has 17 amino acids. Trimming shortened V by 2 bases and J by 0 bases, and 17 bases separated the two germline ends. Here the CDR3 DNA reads TGTGCCTGGAGTAGCAGGGACTGGGGGTATAGCAATCAGCCCCAGCATTTT. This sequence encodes CAWSSRDWGYSNQPQHF.

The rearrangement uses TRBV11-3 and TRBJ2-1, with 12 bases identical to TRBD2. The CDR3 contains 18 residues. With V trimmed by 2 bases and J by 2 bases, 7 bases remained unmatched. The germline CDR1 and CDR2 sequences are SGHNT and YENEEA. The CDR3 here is CASSLPGGLAGPYNEQFF. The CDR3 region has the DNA TGTGCCAGCAGCTTACCCGGCGGACTAGCGGGACCCTACAATGAGCAGTTCTTC.

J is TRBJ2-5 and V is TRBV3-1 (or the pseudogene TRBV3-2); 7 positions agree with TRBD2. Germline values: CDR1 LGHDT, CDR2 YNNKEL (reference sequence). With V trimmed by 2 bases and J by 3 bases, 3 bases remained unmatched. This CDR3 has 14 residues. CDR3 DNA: TGTGCCAGCAGCCAAAGGGCGGGAGAAGAGACCCAGTACTTC. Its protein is CASSQRAGEETQYF.

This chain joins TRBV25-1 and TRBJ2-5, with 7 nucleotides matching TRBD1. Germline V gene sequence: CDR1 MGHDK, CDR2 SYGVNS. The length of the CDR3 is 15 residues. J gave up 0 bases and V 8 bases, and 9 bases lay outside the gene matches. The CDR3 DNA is TGTGCCAGCGAGTCCGGGACAGTGTACCAAGAGACCCAGTACTTC. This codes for CASESGTVYQETQYF.

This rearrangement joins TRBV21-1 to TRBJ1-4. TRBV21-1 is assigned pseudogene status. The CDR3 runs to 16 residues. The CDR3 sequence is CAGPGRETTTNEKLFF. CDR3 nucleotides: TGTGCAGGACCAGGGAGGGAAACGACAACTAATGAAAAACTGTTTTTT.

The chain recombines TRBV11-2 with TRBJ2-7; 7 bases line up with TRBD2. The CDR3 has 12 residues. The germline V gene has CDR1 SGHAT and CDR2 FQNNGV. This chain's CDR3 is CVRRGKRNEQYF. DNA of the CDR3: TGTGTTAGGCGGGGGAAGCGGAACGAGCAGTACTTC.

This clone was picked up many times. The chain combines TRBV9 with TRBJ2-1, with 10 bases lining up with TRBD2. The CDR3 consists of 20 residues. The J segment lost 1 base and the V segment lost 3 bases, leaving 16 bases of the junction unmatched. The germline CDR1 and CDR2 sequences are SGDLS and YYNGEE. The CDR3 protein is CASSGPPSGRFGGSYNEQFF. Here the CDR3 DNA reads TGTGCCAGCAGCGGACCCCCTAGCGGGAGATTTGGAGGGTCCTACAATGAGCAGTTCTTC.

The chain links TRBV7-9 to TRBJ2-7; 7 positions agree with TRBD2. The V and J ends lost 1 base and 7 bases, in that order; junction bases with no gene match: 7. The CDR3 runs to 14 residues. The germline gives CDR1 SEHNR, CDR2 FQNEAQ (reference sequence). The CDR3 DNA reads TGTGCCAGCAGCTTAGATGCGGGAGTGGGTGAGCAGTACGTC. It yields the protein CASSLDAGVGEQYV.